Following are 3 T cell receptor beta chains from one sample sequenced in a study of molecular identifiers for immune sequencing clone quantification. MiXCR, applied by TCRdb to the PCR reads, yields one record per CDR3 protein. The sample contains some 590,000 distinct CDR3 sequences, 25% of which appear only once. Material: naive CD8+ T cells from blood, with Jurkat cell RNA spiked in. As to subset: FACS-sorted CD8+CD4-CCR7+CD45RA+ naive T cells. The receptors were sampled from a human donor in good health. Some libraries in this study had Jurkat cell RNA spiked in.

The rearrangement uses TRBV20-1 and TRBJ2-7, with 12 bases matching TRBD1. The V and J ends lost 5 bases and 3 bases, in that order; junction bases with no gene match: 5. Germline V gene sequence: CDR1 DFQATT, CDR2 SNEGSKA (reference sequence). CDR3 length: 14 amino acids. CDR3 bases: TGCAGTGCTCGGGACAGGGGGCTTGACTACGAGCAGTACTTC. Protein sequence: CSARDRGLDYEQYF.

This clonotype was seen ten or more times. The CDR3 DNA sequence: TGTGCCAGCAGCCAGGGACAGGGAAGATCACCCCTCCACTTT. The encoded protein is CASSQGQGRSPLHF. The chain combines TRBV5-6 with TRBJ1-6, with TRBD1 identical over 9 bases. The germline V gene has CDR1 SGHDT and CDR2 YYEEEE. V lost 4 bases and J lost 10; bases outside the gene matches: 6. This CDR3 has 14 amino acids.

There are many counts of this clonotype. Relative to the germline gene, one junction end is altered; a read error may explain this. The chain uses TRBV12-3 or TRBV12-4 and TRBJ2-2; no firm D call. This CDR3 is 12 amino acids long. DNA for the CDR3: TGTGCCAGCAGGTTAGGGACCGGGGAGCTGTTTTTT. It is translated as CASRLGTGELFF.